This entry is about one TCR beta chain. This sample stems from a study of cytomegalovirus exposure and HLA in healthy donors. The PCR used 60 Vbeta and 13 Jbeta primers. Some clones are missing from TCRdb's copy, which holds only in-frame ones; the method was immunoSEQ multiplex PCR. This table holds about 91,000 clones, 86% found once. The V segment lost 5 bases and the J segment 1 base; nucleotides outside the gene matches: 2. The CDR3 sequence is 14 residues long. Germline V gives CDR1 SEHNR, CDR2 FQNEAQ (reference sequence). The sequence was obtained from a man aged 30 to 45 in good health and CMV-seropositive. What was sequenced was PBMCs. V and J are TRBV7-9 and TRBJ2-1; 7 positions agree with TRBD1. The CDR3 coding sequence is TGTGCCAGCAGCGACAGGGTTTCCTACAATGAGCAGTTCTTC. Translating it yields CASSDRVSYNEQFF.